The source of this T cell receptor beta chain is a study of T cell repertoires in cytomegalovirus infection. This CDR3 is built from 14 residues. Germline lookup yields CDR1 SGDLS and CDR2 YYNGEE. The germline V and J ends were trimmed by 4 bases and 2 bases, with 12 bases remaining between them. This clonotype was seen just once. TCRdb called the reads again in MiXCR, with one record for every CDR3 protein. Of 500,000 or so distinct CDR3 sequences in the sample, 15% to 20% were seen once. The TCR comes from a human donor in good health (CMV status not recorded). Some clones in this sample may be carry-over from other donors' samples. Sample: CD8+ T cells from PBMCs. J is TRBJ1-1 and V is TRBV9; a possible D gene is TRBD1 (5 bases). DNA for the CDR3: TGTGCCAGCAGCCTAATCAGGGCCAACACTGAAGCTTTCTTT. Translation gives CASSLIRANTEAFF.